The 5 T cell receptor beta chains below were found in one sample sequenced in a study of cytomegalovirus exposure and HLA in healthy donors. This PCR relied on a set of 60 Vbeta primers and 13 Jbeta primers. Produced via immunoSEQ multiplex PCR; TCRdb's table is partial and in-frame only. The data contain 150,000 to 190,000 clones, about 68% of them singletons. Source material: PBMCs. These receptors were taken from a young man in good health and CMV-seronegative.

The chain recombines TRBV27 with TRBJ2-7; 12 positions match TRBD2. With 2 bases clipped from V and 6 bases from J, the junction kept 5 bases outside the gene matches. This CDR3 contains 15 residues. Germline lookup yields CDR1 MNHEY and CDR2 SMNVEV (reference sequence). CDR3 region: CASSLRGLAGSEQYF. For the CDR3, the DNA is TGTGCCAGCAGTTTAAGGGGACTAGCGGGCTCCGAGCAGTACTTC.

This chain connects TRBV27 to TRBJ2-1, with TRBD2 identical over 11 bases. The CDR3 runs 20 residues. Germline loops: CDR1 MNHEY, CDR2 SMNVEV (reference sequence). Trimming cost V 5 bases and J 0 bases; bases outside gene matches: 15. The DNA of the CDR3 is TGTGCCAGCAGTCTGCTAGCGGGAGGTTACTTATTCAGCTCCTACAATGAGCAGTTCTTC. Translated: CASSLLAGGYLFSSYNEQFF.

This clone was counted a few times. The chain joins TRBV4-3 to TRBJ2-2; 7 bases map to TRBD2. The CDR3 runs to 18 residues. Germline trimming cut 4 bases from V and 2 bases from J; bases unmatched to any gene: 13. Germline-derived CDR1 and CDR2 are LGHNA and YSLEER. The CDR3, as DNA: TGCGCCAGCAGCCCCGGGGGAGGGCAGGGTGGAAACACCGGGGAGCTGTTTTTT. Translating gives CASSPGGGQGGNTGELFF.

There are a few counts of this clone. The chain employs TRBV7-2 and TRBJ2-1; 11 bases agree with TRBD2. The J segment lost 9 bases and the V segment lost 5 bases, leaving 9 bases of the junction unmatched. The CDR3 consists of 15 residues. The V gene's germline CDR1 is SGHTA and CDR2 FQGNSA. Written as DNA, the CDR3 is TGTGCCAGCAGCCGCGGTACTAGCGGGAGACTTGAGCAGTTCTTC. This translates into CASSRGTSGRLEQFF.

The V gene is TRBV7-2, the J gene TRBJ2-7; 9 bases agree with TRBD2. Germline V gives CDR1 SGHTA, CDR2 FQGNSA. With 1 base clipped from V and 6 bases from J, the junction kept 7 bases outside the gene matches. CDR3 length equals 15 residues. CDR3 protein: CASSLGGTSSSEQYF. The CDR3 DNA reads TGTGCCAGCAGCTTAGGCGGGACTAGCTCTTCCGAGCAGTACTTC.